Sequencing of this T cell receptor (beta chain) was carried out in a study of neoadjuvant nivolumab and ipilimumab in lung cancer. Some clones are missing from TCRdb's copy, which holds only in-frame ones; the method was immunoSEQ multiplex PCR. The table lists about 9,000 clones, over 75% of them singletons. The CDR3 runs to 17 residues. The V end lost 7 bases, the J end lost 0 bases, and 19 bases lay between the germline ends. Looked up from germline, CDR1 is LNHNV and CDR2 is YYDKDF (reference sequence). Note on this clone: Its antigen is unknown.

General observations from the study: Compared with tumor-adjacent uninvolved lung, resected tumors showed greater richness and clonality.

The source was tumor tissue, collected after neoadjuvant nivolumab, alone or with ipilimumab, at or shortly before surgery. V gene TRBV15 combines with J gene TRBJ1-5; tentative D call: TRBD1 (6 bases). This sequence originates from an adult with non-small cell lung cancer. In nucleotides, the CDR3 is TGTGCCACCAAACAACGATCAGGGGAGGGTAGCAATCAGCCCCAGCATTTT. As protein: CATKQRSGEGSNQPQHF. The full variable domain, its missing parts supplied by reference TRBV15 and TRBJ1-5, is DAMVIQNPRYQVTQFGKPVTLSCSQTLNHNVMYWYQQKSSQAPKLLFHYYDKDFNNEADTPDNFQSRRPNTSFCFLDIRSPGLGDTAMYLCATKQRSGEGSNQPQHFGDGTRLSIL.